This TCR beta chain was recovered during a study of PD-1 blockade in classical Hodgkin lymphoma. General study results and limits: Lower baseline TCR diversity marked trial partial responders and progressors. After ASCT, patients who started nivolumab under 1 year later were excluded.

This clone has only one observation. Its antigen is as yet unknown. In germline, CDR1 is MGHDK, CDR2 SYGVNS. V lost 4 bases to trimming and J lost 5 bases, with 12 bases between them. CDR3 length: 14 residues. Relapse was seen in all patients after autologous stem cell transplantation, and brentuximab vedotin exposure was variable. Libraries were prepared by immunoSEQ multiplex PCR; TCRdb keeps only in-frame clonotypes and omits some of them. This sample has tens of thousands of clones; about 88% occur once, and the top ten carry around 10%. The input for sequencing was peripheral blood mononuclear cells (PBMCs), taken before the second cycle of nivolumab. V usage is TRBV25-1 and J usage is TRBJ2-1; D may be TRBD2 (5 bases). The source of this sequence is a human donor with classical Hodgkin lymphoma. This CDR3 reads CASSGAVEDNEQFF. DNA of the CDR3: TGTGCCAGCAGTGGGGCAGTGGAGGACAATGAGCAGTTCTTC.